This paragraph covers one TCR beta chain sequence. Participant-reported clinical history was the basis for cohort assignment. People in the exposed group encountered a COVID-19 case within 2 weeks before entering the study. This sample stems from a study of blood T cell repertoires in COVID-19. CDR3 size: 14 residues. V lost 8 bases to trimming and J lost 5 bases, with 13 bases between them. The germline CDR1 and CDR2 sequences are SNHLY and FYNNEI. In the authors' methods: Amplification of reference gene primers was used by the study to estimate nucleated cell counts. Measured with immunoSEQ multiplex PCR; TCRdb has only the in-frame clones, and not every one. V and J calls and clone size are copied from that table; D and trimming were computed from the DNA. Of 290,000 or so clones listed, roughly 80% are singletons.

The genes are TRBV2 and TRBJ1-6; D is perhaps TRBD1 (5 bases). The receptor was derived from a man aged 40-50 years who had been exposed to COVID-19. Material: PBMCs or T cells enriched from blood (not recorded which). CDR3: CASLEDRNNSPLHF. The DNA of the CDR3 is TGTGCCAGCCTTGAAGACAGAAATAATTCACCCCTCCACTTT. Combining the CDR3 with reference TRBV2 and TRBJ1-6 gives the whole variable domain EPEVTQTPSHQVTQMGQEVILRCVPISNHLYFYWYRQILGQKVEFLVSFYNNEISEKSEIFDDQFSVERPDGSNFTLKIRSTKLEDSAMYFCASLEDRNNSPLHFGNGTRLTVT.